Presented here are 30 T cell receptor beta chains from one specimen sequenced in a study of identical twins. TCRdb re-analysed the 5' RACE reads in MiXCR, keeping a single row per CDR3 protein. The sample includes roughly 750,000 distinct CDR3 sequences, roughly 20% seen only once; the top ten take 4.3%. These data were likewise used in another study, on T cells expressing NK-cell markers.

The specimen sequenced was PBMCs. These receptors were taken from a woman aged 18-30 years in good health.

The chain is built from TRBV15 and TRBJ2-4, with 7 bases that match TRBD2. Germline lookup yields CDR1 LNHNV and CDR2 YYDKDF (reference sequence). The CDR3 has 12 amino acids. Losses at the gene ends were 5 bases for V and 15 bases for J; bases not matched to a gene: 10. CDR3 bases: TGTGCCACCAGCCCTGTGGGCCGGGGGGTGTACTTC. Translating it yields CATSPVGRGVYF.

In its sample, this clonotype was seen a few times. V and J are TRBV6-1 and TRBJ1-2; 8 bases are a match to TRBD1. Germline loops: CDR1 MNHNS, CDR2 SASEGT. V shed 6 bases, J shed 0 bases, and the junction held 12 bases outside the gene matches. This CDR3 spans 17 amino acids. In DNA, the CDR3 is TGTGCCAGCAGAAAAACCGGGACAGGACTAGCTAACTATGGCTACACCTTC. Amino acids: CASRKTGTGLANYGYTF.

The V and J genes are TRBV29-1 and TRBJ2-1; weak D call: TRBD1 (5 bases). The germline V and J ends were trimmed by 3 bases and 0 bases, with 9 bases remaining between them. CDR1 and CDR2 (germline): SQVTM, ANQGSEA. This CDR3 region has 14 residues. CDR3 DNA: TGCAGCGTTGAGGACACACTCTCCTACAATGAGCAGTTCTTC. This gives the protein CSVEDTLSYNEQFF.

Details on this clonotype: Being one base from a much bigger clone, this may be a read error. The chain couples TRBV6-1 to TRBJ2-3; D is possibly TRBD2 (6 bases). This CDR3 comprises 14 residues. The V gene's germline CDR1 is MNHNS and CDR2 SASEGT. The CDR3 DNA sequence: TGTGCCAGCAGTCCGGGACTGAGCACAGATACGCGGTATTTT. This gives the protein CASSPGLSTDTRYF.

This clonotype was observed a few times. The chain is built from TRBV10-3 and TRBJ2-7; TRBD1 is a possible D gene (7 bases). The CDR3 runs 13 residues. Trimming cost V 10 bases and J 4 bases, with 17 bases left between them. The germline CDR1 and CDR2 sequences are ENHRY and SYGVKD. The CDR3 loop reads CATQGGSGYEQYF. CDR3 sequence (DNA): TGTGCCACCCAGGGGGGAAGTGGATACGAGCAGTACTTC.

In this sample, this clonotype turned up a few times. This sequence joins TRBV6-2 or TRBV6-3 and TRBJ2-7; D gene uncertain. V was clipped by 4 bases and J by 0 bases, with 13 bases between them. The germline V gene encodes CDR1 MNHEY and CDR2 SVGEGT. CDR3 size: 15 residues. The CDR3 reads CASSWAKRPSYEQYF. CDR3 sequence (DNA): TGTGCCAGCAGTTGGGCGAAGCGACCCTCCTACGAGCAGTACTTC.

This clonotype was detected a few times. The chain couples TRBV12-3 or TRBV12-4 to TRBJ1-5, with a tentative D call TRBD1 (6 bases). The CDR3 consists of 14 residues. The V end lost 6 bases, the J end lost 6 bases, and 15 bases lay between the germline ends. As DNA, the CDR3 is TGTGCCAGCAGATCAACAGGGAAGGGTCAGCCCCAGCATTTT. Its translation: CASRSTGKGQPQHF.

This clonotype was observed a handful of times. The CDR3 DNA reads TGTGCCAGCAGCAAGGACGGCCCTAGCACAGATACGCAGTATTTT. Residues: CASSKDGPSTDTQYF. The gene calls are TRBV6-1 and TRBJ2-3, with D unclear. The germline V gene encodes CDR1 MNHNS and CDR2 SASEGT. The CDR3 runs 15 residues. V was pared by 6 bases and J by 0 bases, with 13 bases between.

This clonotype has more than one count but fewer than ten. This chain joins TRBV29-1 and TRBJ1-5; D is undetermined. CDR3 length equals 13 residues. V gave up 0 bases and J gave up 2 bases, with 5 bases separating them. In germline, CDR1 is SQVTM, CDR2 ANQGSEA. The CDR3 reads CSVEEGGNQPQHF. The CDR3 DNA follows: TGCAGCGTTGAAGAGGGTGGCAATCAGCCCCAGCATTTT.

This clonotype was counted many times. The chain recombines TRBV27 with TRBJ2-7, with D possibly matching TRBD1 (6 bases). The germline V and J ends were trimmed by 10 bases and 2 bases, with 15 bases remaining between them. This CDR3 comprises 13 residues. The germline V gene encodes CDR1 MNHEY and CDR2 SMNVEV (reference sequence). CDR3 in amino acids: CANREKGPYEQYF. In DNA form, the CDR3 reads TGTGCCAACAGGGAGAAAGGGCCCTACGAGCAGTACTTC.

The table lists this clonotype with a few counts. The chain links TRBV2 to TRBJ2-7; a weak D match, TRBD2 (5 bases). Germline V lookup: CDR1 SNHLY, CDR2 FYNNEI. Deletions cut 3 bases from V and 4 bases from J, with 16 bases between. There are 15 residues in the CDR3. The CDR3 DNA reads as TGTGCCAGCAGTGAGCGGGTTCGAACCGTGTACGAGCAGTACTTC. Translation gives CASSERVRTVYEQYF.

The chain couples TRBV6-1 to TRBJ1-1; 10 bases agree with TRBD1. The V and J ends lost 6 bases and 1 base, in that order; junction bases with no gene match: 8. The germline V gene encodes CDR1 MNHNS and CDR2 SASEGT. The CDR3 sequence is 16 residues long. In DNA, the CDR3 is TGTGCCAGCAGGAGGAGACAGGGGGCGAGGAACACTGAAGCTTTCTTT. Translated: CASRRRQGARNTEAFF.

This chain uses TRBV20-1 with TRBJ1-6; D remains ambiguous. The ends were cut back, 0 bases at V and 10 bases at J, with 13 bases in the middle. This CDR3 is 14 amino acids long. Per germline, CDR1 DFQATT and CDR2 SNEGSKA (reference sequence). CDR3 bases: TGCAGTGCTAGAGATGTTCGGGTTGGGTCACCCCTCCACTTT. This gives the protein CSARDVRVGSPLHF.

This chain links TRBV12-2 with TRBJ2-3; TRBD1 is taken as the D call from the table, unchecked against the DNA. TRBV12-2 is a pseudogene locus. The CDR3 length is 18 residues. The CDR3 DNA follows: TGTGCAAGTCGCCTAATCTCTTCCGGGACAGGGGGCACAGATACGCAGTATTTT. Amino acid sequence: CASRLISSGTGGTDTQYF.

This sequence joins TRBV24-1 and TRBJ2-2, with D unclear. V lost 12 bases, J lost 6 bases, and 10 bases lay in between. The germline gives CDR1 KGHDR, CDR2 SFDVKD. The CDR3 covers 11 residues. As DNA, the CDR3 is TGTGCCGTGAGATTTGCCGGGGAGCTGTTTTTT. Its protein is CAVRFAGELFF.

CDR3 in amino acids: CASSDADSYNEQFF. As DNA, the CDR3 is TGTGCCAGCAGTGACGCGGATTCCTACAATGAGCAGTTCTTC. The chain combines TRBV2 with TRBJ2-1, with no clear D. V lost 3 bases to trimming and J lost 1 base, with 7 bases between them. The CDR3 extends over 14 amino acids. The V gene's germline CDR1 is SNHLY and CDR2 FYNNEI.

The gene calls are TRBV29-1 and TRBJ2-2; D uncertain. V lost 3 bases and J 4 bases, leaving 15 bases between the germline ends. Germline CDR1 reads SQVTM; CDR2 reads ANQGSEA. The CDR3 runs to 15 residues. The CDR3 loop reads CSVEGSLTGTGELFF. CDR3 coding DNA: TGCAGCGTTGAGGGAAGCCTAACCGGCACCGGGGAGCTGTTTTTT.

The rearrangement uses TRBV4-3 and TRBJ2-1; D is ambiguous. Germline V CDR1 and CDR2: LGHNA, YSLEER. Trimming shortened V by 3 bases and J by 0 bases, and 9 bases separated the two germline ends. The CDR3 runs to 15 residues. CDR3 nucleotide sequence: TGCGCCAGCAGCCATACCAGGAGCTCCTACAATGAGCAGTTCTTC. Its translation: CASSHTRSSYNEQFF.

The CDR3 protein is CASSITCFAGELFF. The CDR3 coding sequence is TGTGCCAGTAGTATAACTTGCTTCGCCGGGGAGCTGTTTTTT. This rearrangement joins TRBV19 to TRBJ2-2, with D unclear. CDR1 is LNHDA and CDR2 is SQIVND in the germline V gene (reference sequence). V dropped 2 bases and J dropped 6 bases, with 10 bases sitting between them. CDR3 size: 14 residues.

This clonotype was picked up one time. A read error is possible here, since a much larger clone lies one base away. The CDR3 sequence: CASSLGPMNTEELFF. The CDR3 bases are TGTGCCAGCAGCTTAGGTCCAATGAACACCGAGGAGCTGTTTTTT. The chain employs TRBV11-2 and TRBJ2-2; the D is unclear. CDR1 and CDR2 from the germline V gene are SGHAT and FQNNGV. This CDR3 has 15 amino acids.

The chain uses TRBV20-1 and TRBJ2-7; TRBD2 is a possible D gene (6 bases). Trimming removed 7 bases from V and 0 bases from J, with 13 bases in between. CDR1 is DFQATT and CDR2 is SNEGSKA in the germline V gene (reference sequence). The CDR3 extends over 13 amino acids. CDR3 residues: CSVRTGVSYEQYF. Written as DNA, the CDR3 is TGCAGTGTCCGGACGGGGGTCTCCTACGAGCAGTACTTC.

This clonotype was seen more than once but under ten times. V usage is TRBV10-2 and J usage is TRBJ2-5; a possible D gene is TRBD1 (6 bases). CDR1 is WSHSY, CDR2 SAAADI, per germline. V gave up 5 bases and J gave up 5 bases, with 12 bases separating them. CDR3 length equals 13 residues. CDR3 nucleotides: TGCGCCAGCAGTCCAGGACAGATGGAGACCCAGTACTTC. It encodes CASSPGQMETQYF.

This sequence joins TRBV20-1 and TRBJ2-3; D is possibly TRBD1 (5 bases). The CDR3 extends over 12 amino acids. V lost 6 bases and J 6 bases, leaving 13 bases between the germline ends. Germline V gene sequence: CDR1 DFQATT, CDR2 SNEGSKA (reference sequence). CDR3 DNA sequence: TGCAGTGCGCTGGGGCAGTGGGATACGCAGTATTTT. It is translated as CSALGQWDTQYF.

This clonotype came up once. The chain recombines TRBV7-9 with TRBJ2-1; weak D call: TRBD2 (5 bases). Germline loops: CDR1 SEHNR, CDR2 FQNEAQ (reference sequence). The CDR3 extends over 14 amino acids. Trimming left V 3 bases short and J 10 bases short, with 16 bases between. DNA of the CDR3: TGTGCCAGCAGCTTGCCCGCGGAGGCGCGGGAGCAGTTCTTC. This gives the protein CASSLPAEAREQFF.

The rearrangement uses TRBV5-1 and TRBJ2-7; D is possibly TRBD2 (6 bases). V lost 4 bases and J 5 bases, leaving 16 bases between the germline ends. CDR1 and CDR2 from the germline V gene are SGHRS and YFSETQ. The CDR3 spans 14 residues. The CDR3 region has the DNA TGCGCCAGCAGCCCGGAGGAGGGGCTCGACGAGCAGTACTTC. Protein product: CASSPEEGLDEQYF.

The chain recombines TRBV7-2 with TRBJ2-5, with 11 bases aligning to TRBD2. The ends lost 2 bases at V and 5 bases at J; junction bases unmatched: 4. The CDR3 covers 15 residues. Germline CDR1 SGHTA, CDR2 FQGNSA. For the CDR3, the DNA is TGTGCCAGCAGCTTAATAGCGGGAGGGGGGGAGACCCAGTACTTC. Its protein is CASSLIAGGGETQYF.

This clonotype has at least ten counts. V gene TRBV29-1 combines with J gene TRBJ2-3; TRBD1 matches at 7 bases. The V and J ends lost 0 bases and 2 bases, in that order; junction bases with no gene match: 11. Germline loops: CDR1 SQVTM, CDR2 ANQGSEA. The CDR3 sequence is 17 residues long. This chain's CDR3 is CSVEDGTATGITDTQYF. The DNA of the CDR3 is TGCAGCGTTGAAGATGGGACAGCTACTGGAATCACAGATACGCAGTATTTT.

To note about this clonotype: Since a much larger clone is just one base distant, this may be a read error. The V gene is TRBV29-1, the J gene TRBJ2-5; D not certain. Deletions cut 0 bases from V and 9 bases from J, with 8 bases between. CDR3 length: 11 amino acids. Germline loops: CDR1 SQVTM, CDR2 ANQGSEA. The chain's CDR3 is CSVEDCISQYF. CDR3 nucleotide sequence: TGCAGCGTTGAAGATTGCATCTCCCAGTACTTC.

The genes are TRBV4-3 and TRBJ2-7; D not certain. From germline, CDR1 is LGHNA and CDR2 YSLEER. V was cut by 4 bases and J by 2 bases, with 15 bases left in between. The CDR3 has 15 residues. The CDR3 DNA follows: TGCGCCAGCAGCCCTGGTAGAAGCAACCCCTACGAGCAGTACTTC. Amino acids: CASSPGRSNPYEQYF.

This clonotype was counted only a few times. J is TRBJ2-1 and V is TRBV12-3 or TRBV12-4; TRBD2 is a possible D gene (6 bases). The CDR3 covers 13 residues. Trimming left V 3 bases short and J 8 bases short, with 11 bases between. The DNA for the CDR3 is TGTGCCAGCAGTTTCTGGGGGGTCCATGAGCAGTTCTTC. Translation gives CASSFWGVHEQFF.